This note documents a single TCR beta chain sequence. This clonotype has only a few counts. Its antigen remains undetermined. Base qualities are not recorded, but no much larger clone differs from it by a single base. TCR beta CDR3 regions were amplified from RNA transcripts. For the first round of RT-PCR on the TCR CDR3, the HTBI primer set was used together with the Qiagen OneStep RT-PCR kit. Libraries were constructed in a second round of multiplex PCR, after which size selection and purification were carried out. Sequencing of the libraries was done on an Illumina HiSeq2000 using paired-end 100 bp reads. In the paper's pipeline: Raw data were processed with SOAPnuke, discarding reads with adapters, uncalled bases, mean Phred below 15, or no exact constant-primer or identifier match. High-quality paired reads were merged with COPE v1.2.5, and unique nucleotide sequences were defined as clonotypes. MiTCR v1.1 was used to align clonotypes to the IMGT TRBV, TRBD and TRBJ reference segments. The analysis was restricted to V-J combinations with a frequency above 0.0001, which together covered over 99% of the repertoires. The TCS score was defined as F50 (clonal expansion) divided by E x V (chaos), with BLOSUM62-based TCRdist calculated between CDR3 peptides within each V-J. Welch's t-statistics and random forest reduced around 510 V-J features to 10 to 15, which were used in a naive Bayes classifier (R e1071). The public reads were reanalyzed by TCRdb: fastp trimming at Q25, MiXCR alignment, in-frame beta chains only. Each entry is one CDR3 protein sequence, shown with its most common DNA and genes. These V and J calls derive from TCRdb rather than the authors' analysis. Counted in this sample were 350,000 to 400,000 distinct CDR3 sequences; approximately 15% of them appeared once. The leading ten clones occupy around 10% of the sample.

The CDR3 runs 15 amino acids, cysteine and phenylalanine included. Only the CDR3 portion is preserved as DNA: 45 bases, with reading frame beginning at the first base. V is pared back by 0 bases and J by 1 base, with 9 bases lying between the germline termini. Reading the germline V gene gives CDR1 SGHTA and CDR2 FQGNSA. Stable Graves' hyperthyroidism was defined as the absence of progression to ophthalmopathy over 18 months of follow-up. Hyperthyroidism patients were aged 18 to 65 years and newly diagnosed, with disease duration of less than 2 months. Any patient with an uncontrolled infection, another autoimmune disease, pregnancy or lactation was excluded. Diagnoses were based on clinical symptoms, serum thyroxine and TRAb, thyroid ultrasound and orbital computed tomography. PBMCs were isolated from more than 8 ml of fresh peripheral blood by Ficoll-Paque density gradient centrifugation. Total RNA was extracted using Trizol reagent, and RNA quality was assessed on an Agilent 2100 Bioanalyzer.

The entry originates in a study of T cells in Graves' hyperthyroidism and ophthalmopathy (dated by TCRdb to about 2019). About the investigation overall: Peripheral blood samples were taken at initial diagnosis, before any treatment was given. The paper describes TCR Vbeta CDR3 sequencing of around 130 peripheral blood samples, made up of 43 ophthalmopathy patients, some 80 hyperthyroidism patients and some 17 progressor patients. To identify TCR V-J signatures that set the groups apart, the researchers used a discovery cohort of more than 95 patients, made up of 40 to 45 with Graves' ophthalmopathy and some 55 with stable Graves' hyperthyroidism. The 100 discovery patients were randomly split 7:3 into training and test sets. Prospective prediction of ophthalmopathy was tested in an independent validation cohort consisting of roughly 20 hyperthyroidism patients and some 15 patients who later progressed to ophthalmopathy. After blood sampling, hyperthyroidism patients were treated with methimazole at a starting dose of 30 mg daily, and ophthalmopathy patients were treated with high-dose intravenous methylprednisolone. Thyroid tissue and blood T-cell repertoires from about six Graves' hyperthyroidism patients were also compared in the study.

General study outcomes and caveats: In validation, the model predicted progression to ophthalmopathy a median of about 6.5 months before onset, with 65% to 71% sensitivity and nearly 75% specificity. Most expanded thyroid clonotypes (frequency above 0.001) were also found in blood, which suggests that blood repertoires may mirror thyroid immune responses. No statistical method was used to set the sample size in advance, and investigators knew the group allocation. A 13 V-J signature model separated ophthalmopathy from stable hyperthyroidism, with just over 85% sensitivity and 81.08% specificity in cross-validation and 80%/75% in testing.

The TCR originated in an older woman with Graves' hyperthyroidism. This receptor chain uses TRBV7-2 and TRBJ1-2; too little of a D gene remains to name it. Material for sequencing was blood. This receptor has the CDR3 CASSLAGQVNYGYTF. At the DNA level, the sequence is TGTGCCAGCAGCTTAGCAGGGCAGGTTAACTATGGCTACACCTTC.